The 10 T cell receptor beta chains presented below share a single source sample, sequenced in a study of control samples from healthy donors and cancer patients. Libraries were prepared by immunoSEQ multiplex PCR; TCRdb keeps only in-frame clonotypes and omits some of them. The sample holds under 150,000 clones, approximately 89% seen once. Sequenced material: blood. The receptors originated from a man aged 55 to 70 in good health.

Points on this clone: One junction end disagrees with the germline gene, perhaps due to a read error. Here the CDR3 reads CASLIGGCSAPAF. Written as DNA, the CDR3 is TGCGCCAGCCTAATCGGGGGGTGCTCAGCCCCAGCATTT. V gene TRBV4-3 combines with J gene TRBJ1-5; perhaps TRBD1 as D (5 bases). There are 13 residues in the CDR3. The germline V gene has CDR1 LGHNA and CDR2 YSLEER.

The chain couples TRBV6-5 to TRBJ2-7, with 9 bases that match TRBD1. Germline-derived CDR1 and CDR2 are MNHEY and SVGAGI. The CDR3 covers 12 residues. J lost 10 bases, V lost 6 bases, and 7 bases had no gene match. The DNA of the CDR3 is TGTGCCAGCAGCCAAACAGGGGGCGCCCAGTACTTC. The encoded protein is CASSQTGGAQYF.

V usage is TRBV28 and J usage is TRBJ1-2; D may be TRBD1 (5 bases). This CDR3 is 16 amino acids long. CDR1 and CDR2 (germline): MDHEN, SYDVKM. The ends were cut back, 8 bases at V and 0 bases at J, with 19 bases in the middle. The CDR3 reads CASGSAEGKANYGYTF. The CDR3 DNA sequence: TGTGCCAGCGGCTCGGCAGAGGGGAAAGCTAACTATGGCTACACCTTC.

The chain employs TRBV5-8 and TRBJ1-6, with no clear D. This CDR3 region has 14 residues. V gave up 1 base and J gave up 7 bases, with 9 bases separating them. The V gene's germline CDR1 is SGHTS and CDR2 YDEGEE. CDR3 region: CASSLTVGNSPLHF. CDR3 nucleotides: TGTGCCAGCAGCTTGACAGTGGGGAATTCACCCCTCCACTTT.

This sequence joins TRBV5-1 and TRBJ2-7; no firm D call. CDR1 is SGHRS, CDR2 YFSETQ, per germline. The length of the CDR3 is 14 residues. The ends were cut back, 0 bases at V and 0 bases at J, with 7 bases in the middle. The CDR3 region is CASSLGRTSYEQYF. The CDR3 nucleotides are TGCGCCAGCAGCTTGGGCCGGACCTCCTACGAGCAGTACTTC. The full variable domain, rest sourced from reference TRBV5-1 and TRBJ2-7, is KAGVTQTPRYLIKTRGQQVTLSCSPISGHRSVSWYQQTPGQGLQFLFEYFSETQRNKGNFPGRFSGRQFSNSRSEMNVSTLELGDSALYLCASSLGRTSYEQYFGPGTRLTVT.

The CDR3 DNA reads TGTGCCACCAGTGATTTTTCAGGCACTGAAGCTTTCTTT. It codes for CATSDFSGTEAFF. This chain uses TRBV24-1 with TRBJ1-1; no firm D call. The V end lost 1 base, the J end lost 4 bases, and 6 bases lay between the germline ends. From germline, CDR1 is KGHDR and CDR2 SFDVKD. The CDR3 consists of 13 residues.

This sequence joins TRBV7-9 and TRBJ1-4; TRBD1 matches at 8 bases. The CDR3 is 16 amino acids. Germline V gene data show CDR1 as SEHNR and CDR2 as FQNEAQ (reference sequence). The junction had 5 bases not matched to a gene; V was cut back by 3 bases and J by 2 bases. Here the CDR3 reads CASSFSGGLTNEKLFF. CDR3 bases: TGTGCCAGCAGCTTTTCAGGGGGCCTCACTAATGAAAAACTGTTTTTT.

V and J are TRBV5-4 and TRBJ1-1, with D possibly TRBD1 on 6 matching bases. The CDR3 covers 15 residues. Germline V gene data show CDR1 as SGHNT and CDR2 as YYREEE (reference sequence). V gave up 4 bases and J gave up 5 bases, with 18 bases separating them. The CDR3 sequence: CASSQEWGAGTEAFF. As DNA, the CDR3 is TGTGCCAGCAGCCAAGAGTGGGGGGCAGGGACTGAAGCTTTCTTT.

This rearrangement joins TRBV28 to TRBJ1-2; 8 bases are a match to TRBD1. Germline trimming cut 6 bases from V and 3 bases from J; bases unmatched to any gene: 6. This CDR3 is built from 14 residues. Germline-derived CDR1 and CDR2 are MDHEN and SYDVKM. Written as DNA, the CDR3 is TGTGCCAGCAGGCAGGGGGCGGTCGACTATGGCTACACCTTC. It yields the protein CASRQGAVDYGYTF.

The chain recombines TRBV29-1 with TRBJ1-1; D is undetermined. The CDR3 spans 12 residues. Per the germline V gene, CDR1 is SQVTM and CDR2 is ANQGSEA. V lost 6 bases and J lost 0, with 8 bases in between. CDR3: CSVSNLNTEAFF. The CDR3 DNA follows: TGCAGCGTGTCCAACTTGAACACTGAAGCTTTCTTT. Full variable domain (outside the CDR3, taken from reference TRBV29-1 and TRBJ1-1): SAVISQKPSRDICQRGTSLTIQCQVDSQVTMMFWYRQQPGQSLTLIATANQGSEATYESGFVIDKFPISRPNLTFSTLTVSNMSPEDSSIYLCSVSNLNTEAFFGQGTRLTVV.